Listed below are T cell receptor beta chains from one sample, sequenced in a study of blood T cell repertoires in COVID-19. TCRdb keeps only in-frame clones here, not all; method: immunoSEQ multiplex PCR. This sample has tens of thousands of clones, with roughly 88% found just once. Sequencing was performed on peripheral blood. The receptors derive from a man in his late teens or twenties with COVID-19, enrolled during active disease. CDR3s leave out the opening cysteine and the closing phenylalanine or tryptophan. D genes are given only for firm matches.

>TRBD2|TRBV9
ASSAPLSGRSSTDTQY
>TRBD2|TRBV9
ASSVRASGKVNEQF
>TRBD1|TRBV19
ASSPLGQVHEQY
>TRBD1|TRBV6-5
ARSTGANYGYT
>TRBD1|TRBV4-2
ASSQDWDRPTYGYT
>TRBD1|TRBV11-2
ASRGRQGQYNSPLH
>NA|TRBV2
ASSQGLGGKLL
>TRBD1|TRBV7-2
ASAAGTADNSPLH
>NA|TRBV9
ASSVAGSQVNIQY
>TRBD1|TRBV10-2
ASSESPGKGAQSYEQY
>TRBD1|TRBV7-6
ASSARQGYNEQF
>NA|TRBV9
ASSVESRTDTIY
>TRBD1|TRBV18
ASSLVQGGTEAF
>NA|TRBV5-5
ASSLDRSLSYGYT
>NA|TRBV4-1
ASSLMDAGGYSPLH
>NA|TRBV29-1
SVADSYEAF